This TCR beta chain emerged from a study of T cells in Graves' hyperthyroidism and ophthalmopathy. Study outcomes and limitations: The model's output predicted ophthalmopathy at a median of roughly seven months prior to onset.

This clonotype has ten or more counts. Its target is unknown. Graves' hyperthyroidism is called stable when ophthalmopathy does not progress within 18 months. Diagnostic assessment was based on clinical symptoms, serum thyroxine and TRAb, thyroid ultrasound and orbital computed tomography. TCR beta CDR3 regions were amplified from RNA. In the first-round RT-PCR of the TCR CDR3, the HTBI primer set was used. MiXCR, applied by TCRdb to the multiplex PCR reads, yields one record per CDR3 protein. Here the sample spans around 200,000 distinct CDR3 sequences, around 19% being singletons. From germline, CDR1 is SNHLY and CDR2 FYNNEI. The CDR3 runs to 13 residues. Trimming left V 3 bases short and J 6 bases short, with 12 bases between.

This sequence was found in a man aged 40-49 years with Graves' hyperthyroidism. Material: blood. The chain joins TRBV2 to TRBJ2-7, with D perhaps matching TRBD2 (6 bases). This CDR3 reads CASSDWGVGEQYF. The CDR3 DNA reads as TGTGCCAGCAGTGACTGGGGGGTGGGCGAGCAGTACTTC.